One and the same sample provided the 18 T cell receptor beta chains below, sequenced in a study of T cell repertoires in cytomegalovirus infection. MiXCR, applied by TCRdb to the reads, yields one record per CDR3 protein. The sample records about 830,000 distinct CDR3 sequences, roughly 33% being singletons. Which antigens these TCRs recognize remains unknown. Material: cultured CD8+ T cells from PBMCs, obtained from culture after CMV antigen stimulation. These receptors were taken from a human donor in good health (CMV status not recorded). Some clones in this sample may be carry-over from other donors' samples.

J is TRBJ2-7 and V is TRBV6-5, with D maybe TRBD1 (6 bases). The V gene's germline CDR1 is MNHEY and CDR2 SVGAGI. The CDR3 consists of 16 residues. Trimming stripped 8 bases from V and 2 bases from J, with 22 bases between. CDR3 amino acids: CASSPDTGKITYEQYF. The CDR3 coding sequence is TGTGCCAGCTCGCCGGACACAGGGAAAATTACCTACGAGCAGTACTTC.

DNA for the CDR3: TGTGCCAGCAGCGCCGGATGGAGTGAAGCTTTCTTT. Its protein product is CASSAGWSEAFF. The chain recombines TRBV7-9 with TRBJ1-1; D gene ambiguous. The CDR3 has 12 amino acids. Germline V CDR1 and CDR2: SEHNR, FQNEAQ (reference sequence). Between the trimmed V and J ends, which lost 5 bases and 7 bases, there was a span of 11 bases.

This clonotype turned up a few times. V usage is TRBV6-5 and J usage is TRBJ2-3, with D perhaps matching TRBD1 (5 bases). Germline V gene lookup returns CDR1 MNHEY and CDR2 SVGAGI. V lost 2 bases, J lost 0 bases, and 12 bases lay in between. This CDR3 has 16 amino acids. CDR3 DNA sequence: TGTGCCAGCAGTTACAGTGCAGGGCCTAGCACAGATACGCAGTATTTT. It is translated as CASSYSAGPSTDTQYF.

This sequence joins TRBV23-1 and TRBJ1-1, with 10 bases identical to TRBD1. TRBV23-1 is marked as an open reading frame, function uncertain. V gave up 3 bases and J gave up 5 bases; unmatched junction bases: 3. There are 14 residues in the CDR3. CDR3: CASSHGQGVTEAFF. CDR3 sequence (DNA): TGCGCCAGCAGTCATGGACAGGGGGTAACTGAAGCTTTCTTT.

In DNA, the CDR3 is TGCGCCAGCAGTCAATCGGGTCGGGCTAATGAAAAACTGTTTTTT. Its translation is CASSQSGRANEKLFF. The genes are TRBV23-1 and TRBJ1-4, with D hard to call. TRBV23-1 is marked as an open reading frame, function uncertain. The CDR3 totals 15 residues. V was pared by 0 bases and J by 3 bases, with 8 bases between.

This clonotype was observed many times. The gene calls are TRBV7-2 and TRBJ2-5; TRBD2 matches at 7 bases. J gave up 5 bases and V 5 bases, and 23 bases lay outside the gene matches. CDR1 SGHTA and CDR2 FQGNSA come from the germline V gene. The CDR3 sequence is 19 residues long. The CDR3: CASSDQLTGGWPLQETQYF. CDR3 nucleotides: TGTGCCAGCAGCGATCAATTGACGGGAGGTTGGCCGCTTCAGGAGACCCAGTACTTC.

This rearrangement joins TRBV2 to TRBJ2-1; 12 bases are a match to TRBD1. The germline V gene encodes CDR1 SNHLY and CDR2 FYNNEI. CDR3 length equals 15 residues. The ends lost 6 bases at V and 15 bases at J; junction bases unmatched: 15. CDR3 bases: TGTGCCAGCAGGTCCGGGACAGGGGGCTTCGATGTTTGGTTCTTC. Translated, it gives CASRSGTGGFDVWFF.

This chain connects TRBV10-3 to TRBJ1-5; no clear D. The CDR3 is made up of 12 amino acids. The germline CDR1 and CDR2 sequences are ENHRY and SYGVKD. V was shortened by 10 bases and J by 0 bases, with 7 bases between the two germline ends. CDR3 residues: CATADSNQPQHF. CDR3 DNA: TGTGCCACCGCAGATAGCAATCAGCCCCAGCATTTT.

The chain carries TRBV2 and TRBJ2-3; 7 positions match TRBD1. The CDR3 loop spans 15 amino acids. CDR1 and CDR2 (germline): SNHLY, FYNNEI. With V trimmed by 6 bases and J by 5 bases, 11 bases remained unmatched. The CDR3 reads CASSLVGGRGDTQYF. CDR3 coding DNA: TGTGCCAGCAGCCTAGTAGGGGGCCGCGGAGATACGCAGTATTTT.

This sequence joins TRBV2 and TRBJ1-4; possibly TRBD1 for D (5 bases). Trimming cost V 7 bases and J 5 bases, with 11 bases left between them. The germline CDR1 and CDR2 sequences are SNHLY and FYNNEI. CDR3 length: 13 amino acids. The DNA of the CDR3 is TGTGCCAGCACTGGGGCCTTCAATGAAAAACTGTTTTTT. Translating gives CASTGAFNEKLFF.

This clonotype was seen only a few times. The junction does not match germline at one end; this may be a read error. V gene TRBV19 combines with J gene TRBJ1-5; tentative D call: TRBD1 (6 bases). CDR1 and CDR2 from the germline V gene are LNHDA and SQIVND (reference sequence). The CDR3 contains 15 residues. CDR3 in amino acids: CASSIGRGGNQPQHF. The DNA for the CDR3 is TGTGCCAGTAGCATAGGCAGGGGAGGGAATCAGCCCCAGCATTTT.

This clonotype was counted between two and nine times. The rearrangement links TRBV6-5 to TRBJ2-1; 10 bases are a match to TRBD2. CDR3 length: 16 residues. In germline, CDR1 is MNHEY, CDR2 SVGAGI. V trimming: 3 bases; J trimming: 6 bases; junction bases outside the gene matches: 8. The CDR3 region is CASSYSSGGASNEQFF. In nucleotides, the CDR3 is TGTGCCAGCAGTTATTCCAGCGGGGGGGCCTCCAATGAGCAGTTCTTC.

The chain carries TRBV7-2 and TRBJ2-5; D may match TRBD1 or TRBD2 (5 bases each). V was trimmed by 6 bases and J by 0 bases, leaving 11 bases between them. The germline CDR1 and CDR2 sequences are SGHTA and FQGNSA. The CDR3 is 14 amino acids. The CDR3 protein is CASSSRDDQETQYF. CDR3 sequence (DNA): TGTGCCAGCAGTTCCCGGGACGACCAAGAGACCCAGTACTTC.

This clonotype was counted only a few times. V gene TRBV28 combines with J gene TRBJ2-1; D not resolved. This CDR3 has 17 residues. The ends were cut back, 2 bases at V and 4 bases at J, with 18 bases in the middle. CDR1 and CDR2 from the germline V gene are MDHEN and SYDVKM. In nucleotides, the CDR3 is TGTGCCAGCAGTTTAGGGTTAGGGAAAGACCCTTACAATGAGCAGTTCTTC. This gives the protein CASSLGLGKDPYNEQFF. Full variable domain (rest looked up from reference TRBV28 and TRBJ2-1): DVKVTQSSRYLVKRTGEKVFLECVQDMDHENMFWYRQDPGLGLRLIYFSYDVKMKEKGDIPEGYSVSREKKERFSLILESASTNQTSMYLCASSLGLGKDPYNEQFFGPGTRLTVL.

V is TRBV29-1 and J is TRBJ2-1; the D call may be TRBD1 or TRBD2 (5 bases each). The V and J ends lost 2 bases and 8 bases respectively, with 16 bases between them. Germline lookup yields CDR1 SQVTM and CDR2 ANQGSEA. This CDR3 is 14 amino acids long. In nucleotides, the CDR3 is TGCAGCGTTGAAAACGGCGGGTTGGGGGATGAGCAGTTCTTC. Its protein is CSVENGGLGDEQFF.

This clonotype has more than one count but fewer than ten. The rearrangement links TRBV12-3 or TRBV12-4 to TRBJ2-1, with 10 bases fitting TRBD2. The ends lost 3 bases at V and 0 bases at J; junction bases unmatched: 11. This CDR3 is 19 amino acids long. The chain's CDR3 is CASSFVASGGLSSYNEQFF. The CDR3 region has the DNA TGTGCCAGCAGTTTCGTTGCTAGCGGGGGTCTCAGCTCCTACAATGAGCAGTTCTTC.

The V call is TRBV4-2, the J call TRBJ2-2; possible D gene TRBD1, 6 bases. The V gene's germline CDR1 is LGHNA and CDR2 YNFKEQ. The CDR3 consists of 15 residues. Trimming took 0 bases from V and 4 from J, leaving 9 bases between them. CDR3 DNA: TGTGCCAGCAGCCAAGATCAGGGGAGCACCGGGGAGCTGTTTTTT. Its translation is CASSQDQGSTGELFF.

This clonotype showed up just a few times. The genes are TRBV13 and TRBJ1-1; the D is unclear. CDR1 and CDR2 (germline): PRHDT, FYEKMQ (reference sequence). There are 16 residues in the CDR3. With 1 base removed from V and 4 bases from J, the gap between germline ends came to 16 bases. The CDR3 nucleotides read TGTGCCAGCAGCTTAGAGAGGGCAGGATCGGGCACTGAAGCTTTCTTT. Translated, it gives CASSLERAGSGTEAFF.